This TCR beta chain was recorded in a study of cytomegalovirus exposure and HLA in healthy donors. At sampling all donors were nominally healthy, likely with unrecorded immune exposures. The CDR3 spans 15 residues. Germline V lookup: CDR1 LNHDA, CDR2 SQIVND (reference sequence). V was shortened by 6 bases and J by 10 bases, with 22 bases between the two germline ends. The primer mix had 60 Vbeta and 13 Jbeta primers. Clones were read by immunoSEQ multiplex PCR, and TCRdb kept only the in-frame ones, dropping some. The sample lists 75,000 to 95,000 clones; around 84% were seen once. The sequence was obtained from a man aged 18 to 30 in good health and CMV-seronegative. This rearrangement joins TRBV19 to TRBJ2-1; tentatively, D is TRBD2 (5 bases). The sequenced sample consisted of PBMCs. The CDR3 loop is CASRTRSGQVGEQFF. In DNA form, the CDR3 reads TGTGCCAGTAGGACCAGGAGCGGTCAAGTCGGGGAGCAGTTCTTC.